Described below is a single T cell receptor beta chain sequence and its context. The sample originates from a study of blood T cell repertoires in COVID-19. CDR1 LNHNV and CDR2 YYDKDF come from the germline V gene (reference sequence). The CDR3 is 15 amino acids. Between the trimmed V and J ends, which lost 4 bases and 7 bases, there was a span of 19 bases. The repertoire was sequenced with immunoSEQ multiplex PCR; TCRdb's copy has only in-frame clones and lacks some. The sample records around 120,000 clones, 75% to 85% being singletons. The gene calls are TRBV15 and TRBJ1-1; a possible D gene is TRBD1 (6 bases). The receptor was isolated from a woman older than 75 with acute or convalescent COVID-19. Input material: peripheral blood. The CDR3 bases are TGTGCCACCAGCATGGACGGGACACCGTCTAATGAAGCTTTCTTT. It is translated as CATSMDGTPSNEAFF.